This T cell receptor beta chain is drawn from a study of CD8 T cells in ankylosing spondylitis. Study-wide results and limits: In ankylosing spondylitis blood, a motif of roughly 8 highly homologous TCR beta variants appeared characteristic. It was reported that disease-linked clones were significantly enriched in matched ankylosing spondylitis synovial fluid. Past research had described some motif variants in reactive arthritis synovial fluid and blood. Clones linked with disease were CD8+ and fairly uncommon in the peripheral blood.

This clonotype has at least ten counts. Antigen: not known. Library preparation for TCR beta used quantitative 5'-RACE with molecular barcodes. From the 5' RACE reads, TCRdb called clonotypes with MiXCR, one entry per CDR3 protein. Of 100,000 or so distinct CDR3 sequences in the sample, just under 9% are singletons; the top ten hold about 30%. The CDR3 has 14 amino acids. V was trimmed by 5 bases and J by 8 bases, leaving 16 bases between them. CDR1 and CDR2 (germline): SEHNR, FQNEAQ (reference sequence). Sequencing was carried out using blood, either unsorted or a sorted T cell fraction (not recorded which). The gene calls are TRBV7-9 and TRBJ2-1; D gene ambiguous. This TCR came from a male donor with ankylosing spondylitis. The CDR3 sequence: CASSRTNQQDEQFF. The DNA of the CDR3 is TGTGCCAGCAGCCGGACGAACCAACAAGATGAGCAGTTCTTC.